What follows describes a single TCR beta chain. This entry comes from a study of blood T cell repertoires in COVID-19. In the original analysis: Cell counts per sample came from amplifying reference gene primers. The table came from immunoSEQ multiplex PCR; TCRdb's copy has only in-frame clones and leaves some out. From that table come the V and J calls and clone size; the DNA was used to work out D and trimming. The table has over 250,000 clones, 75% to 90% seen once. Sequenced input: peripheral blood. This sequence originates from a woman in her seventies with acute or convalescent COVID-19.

In DNA form, the CDR3 reads TGTGCCAGCAGTTTAGGCGGAGGATTATCCTACGAGCAGTACTTC. It translates to CASSLGGGLSYEQYF. The chain joins TRBV27 to TRBJ2-7, with a tentative D call TRBD2 (5 bases). This CDR3 region has 15 residues. Germline CDR1 reads MNHEY; CDR2 reads SMNVEV (reference sequence). The V and J ends lost 2 bases and 1 base respectively, with 12 bases between them.